This T cell receptor beta chain was captured in a study of T cell responses to AZD1222 COVID-19 vaccine. Study observations and caveats: Donors skewed white British and female; clonal diversity was possibly underestimated.

Only in-frame clones appear in the TCRdb table, and some are missing; sequencing was by immunoSEQ multiplex PCR. In the table there are more than 150,000 clones, 75% to 90% of which are singletons. The germline V gene has CDR1 LNHDA and CDR2 SQIVND (reference sequence). This CDR3 comprises 15 residues. V was cut by 4 bases and J by 1 base, with 13 bases left in between. As for this clone: Antigen specificity is unknown.

Sequencing was performed on peripheral blood, taken 28 days after the second AZD1222 dose. The receptor comes from an adult who received the AZD1222 COVID-19 vaccine. This rearrangement joins TRBV19 to TRBJ1-2; a weak D match, TRBD1 (6 bases). The CDR3 region is CASSNHREDNYGYTF. The CDR3 bases are TGTGCCAGTAGTAACCACAGGGAAGATAACTATGGCTACACCTTC.